A single sample is the source of the 6 T cell receptor beta chains below, sequenced in a study of T-cell reconstitution after alpha-beta-depleted transplantation in children. A TCRbeta library incorporating unique molecular identifiers was prepared. A single record per CDR3 protein comes from TCRdb applying MiXCR to the PCR reads. The sample shows 800,000 to 1,000,000 distinct CDR3 sequences, 25% to 30% of them seen only once. The starting material was PBMCs, mostly from graft donor cells, obtained 360 days after TCRalphabeta/CD19-depleted stem cell transplant. These receptors originate from a boy younger than two who had a stem cell transplant for SCID, so the T cells may come from the graft donor.

The chain carries TRBV7-2 and TRBJ2-3, with 8 bases lining up with TRBD2. The germline CDR1 and CDR2 sequences are SGHTA and FQGNSA. Losses at the gene ends were 1 base for V and 0 bases for J; bases not matched to a gene: 3. This CDR3 spans 16 amino acids. CDR3 sequence: CASSLGIAGSTDTQYF. The CDR3 DNA reads as TGTGCCAGCAGCTTAGGGATAGCGGGGAGCACAGATACGCAGTATTTT.

This rearrangement joins TRBV7-3 to TRBJ2-2; TRBD2 might be the D (5 bases). The V end lost 5 bases, the J end lost 4 bases, and 8 bases lay between the germline ends. CDR1 SGHTA and CDR2 FQGTGA come from the germline V gene. The length of the CDR3 is 13 residues. CDR3: CASSRGSTGELFF. CDR3 in DNA: TGTGCCAGCAGCCGAGGGAGCACCGGGGAGCTGTTTTTT.

The chain is built from TRBV5-5 and TRBJ1-1, with D unresolved. This CDR3 is 13 amino acids long. The V gene lost 1 base and the J gene lost 4 bases, with 8 bases spanning the gap. The germline V gene encodes CDR1 SGHKS and CDR2 YYEKEE (reference sequence). Here the CDR3 DNA reads TGTGCCAGCAGCTTGATGAGCGCCACTGAAGCTTTCTTT. This codes for CASSLMSATEAFF. Combining the CDR3 with reference TRBV5-5 and TRBJ1-1 gives the whole variable domain DAGVTQSPTHLIKTRGQQVTLRCSPISGHKSVSWYQQVLGQGPQFIFQYYEKEERGRGNFPDRFSARQFPNYSSELNVNALLLGDSALYLCASSLMSATEAFFGQGTRLTVV.

This clonotype was seen at least ten times. The chain recombines TRBV12-3 or TRBV12-4 with TRBJ1-6; the match to TRBD1 covers 8 bases. The V segment lost 1 base and the J segment 10 bases; nucleotides outside the gene matches: 6. The CDR3 is 15 amino acids. CDR3 in DNA: TGTGCCAGCAGTTTAGGAGGGACAGGTGAATCACCCCTCCACTTT. Protein product: CASSLGGTGESPLHF.

This chain connects TRBV4-2 to TRBJ2-3, with D hard to call. V lost 2 bases and J 4 bases, leaving 13 bases between the germline ends. The CDR3 has 15 amino acids. Germline-derived CDR1 and CDR2 are LGHNA and YNFKEQ. The CDR3 nucleotides are TGTGCCAGCAGCCAAAGGGAATTAGTGGCAGATACGCAGTATTTT. The encoded protein is CASSQRELVADTQYF.

This clonotype has only a few counts. This chain connects TRBV3-1 to TRBJ1-1; D gene uncertain. The CDR3 covers 15 residues. V lost 4 bases to trimming and J lost 2 bases, with 14 bases between them. CDR1 and CDR2 from the germline V gene are LGHDT and YNNKEL (reference sequence). The CDR3 protein is CASSRRRGTNTEAFF. The CDR3 DNA reads TGTGCCAGCAGCCGGAGACGAGGCACCAACACTGAAGCTTTCTTT.